Here is one T cell receptor beta chain with its context. The source of the sample is a study of T cell changes during pregnancy in multiple sclerosis. CDR1 and CDR2 from the germline V gene are MNHNS and SASEGT. This CDR3 is built from 15 residues. The protocol was immunoSEQ multiplex PCR, while the TCRdb copy is restricted to in-frame clones and leaves out a portion. The table records 15,000 to 20,000 clones, 80% to 90% of them present only once. The clonotype originates from a female donor in good health, enrolled as a control in a pregnancy study. V usage is TRBV6-1 and J usage is TRBJ1-3; 7 bases are a match to TRBD1. The sample in question was CD8+ T cells from peripheral blood mononuclear cells, obtained after pregnancy. The CDR3 loop reads CGAEEGGYSGNTIYF. For the CDR3, the DNA is TGTGGCGCGGAGGAAGGGGGCTACTCTGGAAACACCATATATTTT.